These 25 T cell receptor beta chains came from one sample sequenced in a study of OX40 agonist ivuxolimab in advanced cancers. Sequenced by immunoSEQ multiplex PCR; TCRdb stores in-frame clones only, minus some. The sample contains around 65,000 clones, approximately 90% of which appear only once. Sample: CD4+ or CD8+ T cells sorted from blood, taken in a trial of the OX40 agonist ivuxolimab. The receptors here all came from an adult with an advanced solid tumor such as melanoma, head and neck, liver or kidney cancer.

CDR3: CATQRSGYEQYF. For the CDR3, the DNA is TGTGCCACCCAAAGATCCGGCTACGAGCAGTACTTC. V usage is TRBV19 and J usage is TRBJ2-7, with D unclear. Looked up from germline, CDR1 is LNHDA and CDR2 is SQIVND (reference sequence). This CDR3 has 12 residues. The ends were cut back, 10 bases at V and 3 bases at J, with 13 bases in the middle.

The chain employs TRBV28 and TRBJ2-3; 12 bases align to TRBD2. The trim removed 3 bases at V and 4 bases at J, leaving 2 bases unmatched. Looked up from germline, CDR1 is MDHEN and CDR2 is SYDVKM. The length of the CDR3 is 15 residues. The CDR3 region is CASSFRLAGADTQYF. CDR3 DNA: TGTGCCAGCAGTTTCCGACTAGCGGGGGCAGATACGCAGTATTTT.

This clone has just a few counts. The chain has TRBV27 and TRBJ2-7, with 12 positions matching TRBD2. With 4 bases clipped from V and 3 bases from J, the junction kept 10 bases outside the gene matches. The CDR3 runs to 17 residues. Germline CDR1 and CDR2: MNHEY and SMNVEV (reference sequence). For the CDR3, the DNA is TGTGCCAGCAGTTCCAGACTAGCGGGAGCCAGGGGCTACGAGCAGTACTTC. Translating gives CASSSRLAGARGYEQYF.

The rearrangement joins TRBV28 to TRBJ2-2, with TRBD2 matching over 7 bases. Trimming cost V 3 bases and J 4 bases; bases outside gene matches: 5. The CDR3 runs to 15 residues. Germline CDR1 and CDR2: MDHEN and SYDVKM. The CDR3 reads CASSLVLARTGELFF. The CDR3 DNA reads as TGTGCCAGCAGTTTGGTACTAGCGCGCACCGGGGAGCTGTTTTTT.

The J gene is TRBJ2-2, the V gene TRBV29-1, with D possibly TRBD2 on 5 matching bases. V dropped 4 bases and J dropped 2 bases, with 8 bases sitting between them. CDR1 is SQVTM, CDR2 ANQGSEA, per germline. The CDR3 is made up of 13 amino acids. The DNA of the CDR3 is TGCAGCGTTGCGGGGAAAAACACCGGGGAGCTGTTTTTT. Translated: CSVAGKNTGELFF.

The chain links TRBV27 to TRBJ2-7, with TRBD1 matching 7 bases. Germline V lookup: CDR1 MNHEY, CDR2 SMNVEV (reference sequence). After removal of 5 bases from V and 5 bases from J, the junction contained 9 bases not matched to a gene. The length of the CDR3 is 14 residues. The chain's CDR3 is CASSPTGAANEQYF. The CDR3 nucleotides read TGTGCCAGCAGTCCAACAGGGGCGGCGAACGAGCAGTACTTC.

This clone is classed as medium-sized. The CDR3 here is CATSSREWGTEAFF. The CDR3 DNA follows: TGTGCCACCAGCTCCAGGGAGTGGGGCACTGAAGCTTTCTTT. The chain links TRBV15 to TRBJ1-1; D is possibly TRBD1 (5 bases). V dropped 5 bases and J dropped 4 bases, with 14 bases sitting between them. Germline V gene sequence: CDR1 LNHNV, CDR2 YYDKDF (reference sequence). This CDR3 is built from 14 residues. Complete variable domain (other parts from reference TRBV15 and TRBJ1-1): DAMVIQNPRYQVTQFGKPVTLSCSQTLNHNVMYWYQQKSSQAPKLLFHYYDKDFNNEADTPDNFQSRRPNTSFCFLDIRSPGLGDTAMYLCATSSREWGTEAFFGQGTRLTVV.

The chain couples TRBV27 to TRBJ2-3, with no clear D. The CDR3 contains 12 residues. CDR1 is MNHEY and CDR2 is SMNVEV in the germline V gene (reference sequence). V was pared by 5 bases and J by 9 bases, with 12 bases between. The CDR3 DNA reads as TGTGCCAGCAGTCCGACCCCATTGACGCAGTATTTT. This translates into CASSPTPLTQYF.

The CDR3 here is CASSQDQVVGAKNIQYF. CDR3 nucleotide sequence: TGCGCCAGCAGCCAAGATCAGGTGGTTGGGGCCAAAAACATTCAGTACTTC. The chain has TRBV4-1 and TRBJ2-4; D is unresolved. Germline lookup yields CDR1 MGHRA and CDR2 YSYEKL. CDR3 length: 17 amino acids. Deletions cut 0 bases from V and 1 base from J, with 13 bases between.

This chain joins TRBV27 and TRBJ2-6; D may be TRBD2 (5 bases). Germline CDR1 MNHEY, CDR2 SMNVEV (reference sequence). Trimming removed 5 bases from V and 0 bases from J, with 5 bases in between. The CDR3 covers 14 residues. CDR3 sequence reads: CASSRDSGANVLTF. As DNA, the CDR3 is TGTGCCAGCAGTCGGGACTCTGGGGCCAACGTCCTGACTTTC.

The chain has TRBV7-6 and TRBJ2-7; possible D gene TRBD2, 5 bases. CDR1 and CDR2 from the germline V gene are SGHVS and FNYEAQ. V was trimmed by 0 bases and J by 2 bases, leaving 14 bases between them. The length of the CDR3 is 16 residues. The CDR3 nucleotides are TGTGCCAGCAGCTTAGCCTGGACTGGCGGAACCTACGAGCAGTACTTC. It is translated as CASSLAWTGGTYEQYF.

This clone showed up just a few times. The CDR3 sequence: CASSVGEVSRYGYTF. As DNA, the CDR3 is TGTGCCAGCAGCGTAGGGGAGGTGTCGCGCTATGGCTACACCTTC. V usage is TRBV9 and J usage is TRBJ1-2, with D unresolved. Germline CDR1 SGDLS, CDR2 YYNGEE. The V gene lost 0 bases and the J gene lost 4 bases, with 13 bases spanning the gap. The CDR3 runs to 15 residues. Based on the CDR3 plus reference TRBV9 and TRBJ1-2, the full variable domain is DSGVTQTPKHLITATGQRVTLRCSPRSGDLSVYWYQQSLDQGLQFLIQYYNGEERAKGNILERFSAQQFPDLHSELNLSSLELGDSALYFCASSVGEVSRYGYTFGSGTRLTVV.

To note about this clone: Different DNA sequences within this sample yield the same CDR3. This chain links TRBV2 with TRBJ2-5; TRBD2 matches at 7 bases. The germline gives CDR1 SNHLY, CDR2 FYNNEI. CDR3 length: 17 amino acids. V dropped 3 bases and J dropped 5; count of bases not matched to a gene: 15. The CDR3 sequence is CASSEGTTLFPQETQYF. The CDR3 DNA sequence: TGTGCCAGCAGTGAGGGGACTACACTTTTTCCCCAGGAGACCCAGTACTTC.

This clone was recorded only once. The gene calls are TRBV27 and TRBJ2-3; 8 nucleotides match TRBD2. Germline V lookup: CDR1 MNHEY, CDR2 SMNVEV (reference sequence). V shed 5 bases, J shed 1 base, and the junction held 8 bases outside the gene matches. This CDR3 has 16 amino acids. The CDR3 DNA sequence: TGTGCCAGCAGTCTACCCCTAGCGGGTGGCACAGATACGCAGTATTTT. This translates into CASSLPLAGGTDTQYF.

J is TRBJ2-7 and V is TRBV6-1; D is perhaps TRBD1 (6 bases). Germline V CDR1 and CDR2: MNHNS, SASEGT. This CDR3 is built from 16 residues. V was pared by 1 base and J by 0 bases, with 13 bases between. In nucleotides, the CDR3 is TGTGCCAGCAGTGAAGTAAGACAGGTTAGCTCCTACGAGCAGTACTTC. Its translation is CASSEVRQVSSYEQYF.

This chain uses TRBV7-2 with TRBJ2-7, with TRBD1 matching over 8 bases. V lost 1 base to trimming and J lost 4 bases; unmatched junction nucleotides: 9. The germline V gene encodes CDR1 SGHTA and CDR2 FQGNSA. The CDR3 runs to 16 residues. CDR3 protein: CASSLVGQGARYEQYF. The DNA of the CDR3 is TGTGCCAGCAGCTTAGTAGGGCAGGGGGCTCGGTACGAGCAGTACTTC.

This sequence joins TRBV27 and TRBJ2-7; 10 bases agree with TRBD1. Unmatched junction bases numbered 16, after V lost 7 bases and J lost 4 bases. Germline values: CDR1 MNHEY, CDR2 SMNVEV (reference sequence). CDR3 size: 17 residues. For the CDR3, the DNA is TGTGCCAGCACGAATAGCACCGGGACAGGGGTTATGTACGAGCAGTACTTC. Its translation: CASTNSTGTGVMYEQYF.

This chain connects TRBV7-6 to TRBJ2-7, with 8 bases lining up with TRBD1. The V segment lost 1 base and the J segment 6 bases; nucleotides outside the gene matches: 8. The CDR3 contains 15 residues. Per germline, CDR1 SGHVS and CDR2 FNYEAQ. In DNA, the CDR3 is TGTGCCAGCAGCTTAGGAGGGGCAGGGGGCTCCGAGCAGTACTTC. The encoded protein is CASSLGGAGGSEQYF.

The chain joins TRBV27 to TRBJ1-4; 9 bases fit TRBD1. CDR1 is MNHEY and CDR2 is SMNVEV in the germline V gene (reference sequence). The length of the CDR3 is 14 residues. The trim removed 6 bases at V and 6 bases at J, leaving 5 bases unmatched. CDR3 nucleotides: TGTGCCAGCAGCGGGGACAGGGCAGATGAAAAACTGTTTTTT. This codes for CASSGDRADEKLFF.

The V call is TRBV9, the J call TRBJ2-3; the D gene is possibly TRBD2 (5 bases). This CDR3 region has 20 residues. V lost 1 base to trimming and J lost 1 base, with 25 bases between them. CDR1 is SGDLS and CDR2 is YYNGEE in the germline V gene. The CDR3 loop is CASSVSSEQASLLRTDTQYF. The CDR3 DNA reads as TGTGCCAGCAGCGTATCATCAGAGCAGGCTAGCCTTTTACGCACAGATACGCAGTATTTT.

The CDR3 DNA sequence: TGTGCCAGCAGCGAGCTTTTAGAGCAGTACTTC. Protein sequence: CASSELLEQYF. V and J are TRBV7-9 and TRBJ2-7, with D unresolved. The ends were cut back, 5 bases at V and 7 bases at J, with 9 bases in the middle. Germline CDR1 and CDR2: SEHNR and FQNEAQ (reference sequence). The CDR3 runs to 11 residues.

The CDR3 loop is CAISESGTGLDTQYF. CDR3 nucleotide sequence: TGTGCCATCAGTGAGTCGGGGACAGGGCTTGATACGCAGTATTTT. The chain links TRBV10-3 to TRBJ2-3; 9 positions match TRBD1. The germline CDR1 and CDR2 sequences are ENHRY and SYGVKD. The CDR3 spans 15 residues. V trimming: 0 bases; J trimming: 6 bases; junction bases outside the gene matches: 4.

The CDR3 DNA sequence: TGCGCCAGCAGCAAGGACTTCCCAAGCGACGAGCAGTACTTC. Protein: CASSKDFPSDEQYF. The chain has TRBV5-1 and TRBJ2-7; possible D gene TRBD2, 5 bases. The CDR3 spans 14 residues. The germline V gene has CDR1 SGHRS and CDR2 YFSETQ. V was cut by 4 bases and J by 5 bases, with 16 bases left in between.

CDR3 loop: CAISENPSGIQPDTQYF. In DNA form, the CDR3 reads TGTGCCATCAGTGAAAACCCTAGCGGGATTCAACCAGATACGCAGTATTTT. The chain links TRBV10-3 to TRBJ2-3; 9 nucleotides line up with TRBD2. With 3 bases clipped from V and 4 bases from J, the junction kept 11 bases outside the gene matches. The CDR3 is made up of 17 amino acids. The germline V gene has CDR1 ENHRY and CDR2 SYGVKD.

V gene TRBV7-2 combines with J gene TRBJ1-4; D uncertain. CDR1 is SGHTA and CDR2 is FQGNSA in the germline V gene. The CDR3 is made up of 15 amino acids. V lost 5 bases and J 7 bases, leaving 17 bases between the germline ends. CDR3 region: CASSPFAGVGEKLFF. CDR3 nucleotides: TGTGCCAGCAGCCCATTCGCCGGGGTGGGTGAAAAACTGTTTTTT.